The 13 T cell receptor beta chains in this list originate from one sample, sequenced in a study of CD8 T cells in ankylosing spondylitis listed by TCRdb under 2017. Libraries were built with 5' RACE. Sequencing was performed on an Illumina HiSeq 2500. Starting from the raw public reads, TCRdb applied fastp trimming at Q25, assembled clones with MiXCR and retained in-frame beta chains. When rows share a CDR3 protein, they turn into one entry using the most common DNA and genes. For this sample there are about 360,000 distinct CDR3 sequences; 20% appear just once. The ten largest make up roughly 14% of the sample. Specimen: blood, either unsorted or a sorted T cell fraction (not recorded which). The receptors come from a male donor with ankylosing spondylitis or in good health (not recorded which).

The genes are TRBV3-1 and TRBJ2-7; D remains ambiguous. Trimming took off 3 bases at V and 2 bases at J, with 14 bases between the two ends. CDR1 and CDR2 from the germline V gene are LGHDT and YNNKEL (reference sequence). This CDR3 spans 15 amino acids. The CDR3 region has the DNA TGTGCCAGCAGCCATTCTCGGCGGCTTCCCTACGAGCAGTACTTC. It specifies CASSHSRRLPYEQYF.

The V gene is TRBV5-5, the J gene TRBJ1-2; the D gene is possibly TRBD1 (6 bases). The CDR3 totals 14 residues. Between the trimmed V and J ends, which lost 3 bases and 6 bases, there was a span of 15 bases. CDR1 SGHKS and CDR2 YYEKEE come from the germline V gene (reference sequence). This CDR3 reads CASSWRQDPHGYTF. CDR3 coding DNA: TGTGCCAGCAGCTGGAGACAGGACCCTCATGGCTACACCTTC.

The chain employs TRBV20-1 and TRBJ2-1; D ambiguous. The germline V and J ends were trimmed by 3 bases and 5 bases, with 8 bases remaining between them. The CDR3 totals 12 residues. Germline values: CDR1 DFQATT, CDR2 SNEGSKA (reference sequence). The CDR3 nucleotides read TGCAGTGCTAGCCGTGTCAACAATGAGCAGTTCTTC. Translation: CSASRVNNEQFF.

This chain links TRBV11-1 with TRBJ2-1, with D perhaps TRBD1 or TRBD2 (7 bases each). The CDR3 sequence is 19 residues long. Trimming removed 3 bases at V and 4 bases at J, with 25 bases between. Germline lookup yields CDR1 SGHAT and CDR2 FQDESV (reference sequence). CDR3: CASSFVSSEGAGAYNEQFF. Written as DNA, the CDR3 is TGTGCCAGCAGCTTTGTCTCCTCCGAGGGGGCGGGGGCATACAATGAGCAGTTCTTC.

This chain links TRBV20-1 with TRBJ2-7; D remains unclear. The CDR3 spans 16 residues. The V end was cut by 0 bases, the J end by 2 bases, with 17 bases between. Germline assignment: CDR1 DFQATT and CDR2 SNEGSKA (reference sequence). CDR3 in DNA: TGCAGTGCTAGAGATGGGGAAGCCCTTATTGCCTACGAGCAGTACTTC. Amino acids: CSARDGEALIAYEQYF.

This clonotype was observed a handful of times. The chain has TRBV28 and TRBJ2-2, with 8 bases matching TRBD1. Germline V lookup: CDR1 MDHEN, CDR2 SYDVKM. The length of the CDR3 is 14 residues. The J segment lost 7 bases and the V segment lost 3 bases, leaving 4 bases of the junction unmatched. CDR3 nucleotide sequence: TGTGCCAGCAGTTTTACAGGGACAGGCGGGGAGCTGTTTTTT. Amino acid sequence: CASSFTGTGGELFF.

Concerning this clonotype itself: A single base separates this from a much larger clone, so it may be a read error. The CDR3 nucleotides read TGCGCCAGCAGCCAAGAGGGGGAGCTGTTTTTT. Its translation is CASSQEGELFF. The chain employs TRBV4-1 and TRBJ2-2; unclear D gene. V was pared by 0 bases and J by 8 bases, with 1 base between. The CDR3 spans 11 residues. Germline loops: CDR1 MGHRA, CDR2 YSYEKL.

The V call is TRBV28, the J call TRBJ2-1; TRBD2 is a possible D gene (7 bases). The CDR3 extends over 17 amino acids. V was shortened by 6 bases and J by 7 bases, with 25 bases between the two germline ends. Germline CDR1 is MDHEN and CDR2 is SYDVKM. The CDR3 here is CASRPLDEGGPENEQFF. The CDR3 coding sequence is TGTGCCAGCAGACCCCTCGACGAGGGGGGGCCTGAGAATGAGCAGTTCTTC. Full variable domain (remainder filled in from reference TRBV28 and TRBJ2-1): DVKVTQSSRYLVKRTGEKVFLECVQDMDHENMFWYRQDPGLGLRLIYFSYDVKMKEKGDIPEGYSVSREKKERFSLILESASTNQTSMYLCASRPLDEGGPENEQFFGPGTRLTVL.

The chain carries TRBV5-6 and TRBJ2-7; tentative D call: TRBD1 (6 bases). This CDR3 has 14 residues. Germline-derived CDR1 and CDR2 are SGHDT and YYEEEE. V was pared by 2 bases and J by 0 bases, with 9 bases between. CDR3: CASSLRDTSYEQYF. In DNA, the CDR3 is TGTGCCAGCAGCTTACGGGACACCTCCTACGAGCAGTACTTC.

This clonotype has only a few counts. The CDR3 sequence: CASADTHLRNEQYF. CDR3 coding DNA: TGCGCCAGCGCCGATACGCACCTTCGGAACGAGCAGTACTTC. The chain employs TRBV4-1 and TRBJ2-7, with unresolved D. The CDR3 runs to 14 residues. Trimming took 8 bases from V and 5 from J, leaving 19 bases between them. Germline lookup yields CDR1 MGHRA and CDR2 YSYEKL.

This clonotype was detected only a few times. DNA for the CDR3: TGCGCCAGCAGCTTGGGGCAGGGAGATTGGGATGAGCAGTTCTTC. Protein product: CASSLGQGDWDEQFF. The chain combines TRBV5-1 with TRBJ2-1; perhaps D is TRBD1 or TRBD2 (5 bases each). The germline CDR1 and CDR2 sequences are SGHRS and YFSETQ. This CDR3 contains 15 residues. V lost 0 bases to trimming and J lost 8 bases, with 15 bases between them.

V usage is TRBV27 and J usage is TRBJ2-1; tentatively, D is TRBD1 (6 bases). This CDR3 comprises 14 residues. Trimming removed 5 bases at V and 3 bases at J, with 11 bases between. CDR1 is MNHEY and CDR2 is SMNVEV in the germline V gene (reference sequence). For the CDR3, the DNA is TGTGCCAGCAGTCCCGGGACACGCTACAATGAGCAGTTCTTC. Protein: CASSPGTRYNEQFF.

This chain uses TRBV7-8 with TRBJ2-7; TRBD2 matches at 8 bases. V was pared by 4 bases and J by 3 bases, with 8 bases of the junction left unmatched. There are 15 residues in the CDR3. The germline gives CDR1 SGHVS, CDR2 FQNEAQ. CDR3 nucleotides: TGTGCCAGCAGCTCAGCGGGGGACGCGTTCTACGAGCAGTACTTC. It translates to CASSSAGDAFYEQYF.